This T cell receptor beta chain derives from a study of CD8 T cells in ankylosing spondylitis. General study results and limits: Apparently characteristic of ankylosing spondylitis blood was a TCR beta motif (roughly eight highly homologous variants).

The ends were cut back, 1 base at V and 7 bases at J, with 11 bases in the middle. The CDR3 contains 14 residues. Germline CDR1 SGHTA, CDR2 FQGTGA. About this clonotype: Its antigen is as yet unknown.

Via MiXCR, TCRdb re-called the 5' RACE reads, giving one row per CDR3 protein. This sample carries fewer than 500,000 distinct CDR3 sequences, about a fifth of them seen once, and the ten largest clones take about a sixth. The gene calls are TRBV7-3 and TRBJ2-1, with D perhaps assigned TRBD1 or TRBD2 (6 bases each). Material for sequencing was blood, either unsorted or a sorted T cell fraction (not recorded which). The sequence was obtained from a male donor with ankylosing spondylitis. DNA for the CDR3: TGTGCCAGCAGCTTAATTGGGGGGCAGAATGAGCAGTTCTTC. Its protein product is CASSLIGGQNEQFF.